Sequencing of this T cell receptor beta chain was carried out in a study of T cell responses to AZD1222 COVID-19 vaccine. The study, taken as a whole, reports: Reportedly, nearly half the spike-specific TCRs target unmutated variant regions. AZD1222 recipients seropositive at baseline numbered only six or seven.

V gave up 10 bases and J gave up 6 bases, with 13 bases separating them. Per germline, CDR1 ENHRY and CDR2 SYGVKD. CDR3 length: 13 residues. With respect to this clone: Antigen: not known.

The method was immunoSEQ multiplex PCR; TCRdb's version includes in-frame clones alone and lacks a portion of them. The data contain more than 120,000 clones, 86% of them singletons. The clonotype originates from an adult who received the AZD1222 COVID-19 vaccine. The chain uses TRBV10-3 and TRBJ1-6, with D uncertain. This specimen consisted of peripheral blood, obtained 28 days after the second AZD1222 dose. For the CDR3, the DNA is TGTGCCACGAGGACGCCGCTTAATTCACCCCTCCACTTT. This codes for CATRTPLNSPLHF.